The 8 T cell receptor beta chains below all came from one sample that was sequenced in a study of beta chain features in type 1 diabetes. Every isolated RNA sample was fully reverse transcribed, so sequencing captured expressed TCRB transcripts. Some clones are missing from TCRdb's copy, which holds only in-frame ones; the method was immunoSEQ multiplex PCR. The sample carries 200,000 to 300,000 clones, 55% to 70% recorded once. The specimen was naive CD4+ T cells from blood. These receptors were taken from a man aged 25-45 years in good health.

CDR3 DNA sequence: TGCAGCGTGCGAACGGGACAGACCACAGATACGCAGTATTTT. Protein: CSVRTGQTTDTQYF. The chain is built from TRBV29-1 and TRBJ2-3; 7 nucleotides agree with TRBD1. Germline V gene sequence: CDR1 SQVTM, CDR2 ANQGSEA. CDR3 length: 14 residues. With V trimmed by 6 bases and J by 2 bases, 8 bases remained unmatched.

The genes are TRBV25-1 and TRBJ2-2; D possibly corresponds to TRBD2 (6 bases). V was pared by 10 bases and J by 3 bases, with 18 bases between. The CDR3 runs to 15 residues. In germline, CDR1 is MGHDK, CDR2 SYGVNS. CDR3 nucleotides: TGTGCCACCCAGGAGTCCAGGGACTACACCGGGGAGCTGTTTTTT. Amino acids: CATQESRDYTGELFF.

The V call is TRBV4-3, the J call TRBJ2-3; 8 nucleotides line up with TRBD1. This CDR3 contains 16 residues. The germline V gene has CDR1 LGHNA and CDR2 YSLEER. V was pared by 0 bases and J by 6 bases, with 8 bases of the junction left unmatched. CDR3 amino acids: CASSQETGVSFDTQYF. The CDR3 nucleotides read TGCGCCAGCAGCCAAGAGACAGGGGTATCCTTCGATACGCAGTATTTT.

V gene TRBV11-2 combines with J gene TRBJ1-1; 7 nucleotides line up with TRBD1. V shed 1 base and J 4 bases; nucleotides not matched to a gene: 6. This CDR3 contains 15 residues. Germline loops: CDR1 SGHAT, CDR2 FQNNGV. The CDR3 reads CASSLVHRGSTEAFF. In DNA, the CDR3 is TGTGCCAGCAGCTTAGTCCACAGGGGTAGCACTGAAGCTTTCTTT.

CDR3: CASSSNNEQFF. The CDR3 DNA reads TGTGCCAGCAGCAGCAACAATGAGCAGTTCTTC. This chain uses TRBV5-6 with TRBJ2-1; D remains unclear. CDR1 is SGHDT and CDR2 is YYEEEE in the germline V gene. CDR3 length: 11 residues. The V end lost 4 bases, the J end lost 5 bases, and 4 bases lay between the germline ends.

The V gene is TRBV15, the J gene TRBJ2-2; 9 positions agree with TRBD1. This CDR3 has 16 amino acids. The ends lost 9 bases at V and 7 bases at J; junction bases unmatched: 15. Germline V gives CDR1 LNHNV, CDR2 YYDKDF (reference sequence). CDR3 bases: TGTGCCACTCAAACGGAGGGACAGGGTCATTACGGGGAGCTGTTTTTT. This gives the protein CATQTEGQGHYGELFF.

This chain links TRBV5-4 with TRBJ2-1; 10 bases are shared with TRBD2. CDR3 length: 16 amino acids. Germline lookup yields CDR1 SGHNT and CDR2 YYREEE (reference sequence). Trimming cost V 2 bases and J 4 bases; bases outside gene matches: 6. The CDR3 region is CASSFPGLALYNEQFF. CDR3 DNA sequence: TGTGCCAGCAGCTTTCCGGGACTAGCGTTGTACAATGAGCAGTTCTTC. Full variable domain (remainder filled in from reference TRBV5-4 and TRBJ2-1): ETGVTQSPTHLIKTRGQQVTLRCSSQSGHNTVSWYQQALGQGPQFIFQYYREEENGRGNFPPRFSGLQFPNYSSELNVNALELDDSALYLCASSFPGLALYNEQFFGPGTRLTVL.

This rearrangement joins TRBV18 to TRBJ2-7; no definite D call. V lost 0 bases, J lost 6 bases, and 9 bases lay in between. Germline V lookup: CDR1 KGHSH, CDR2 LQKENI. The CDR3 consists of 13 residues. The CDR3, as DNA: TGTGCCAGCTCACCACCGGTAGGGCTCGAGCAGTACTTC. It specifies CASSPPVGLEQYF.